This entry lists 17 T cell receptor beta chains sequenced from one sample in a study of cytomegalovirus exposure and HLA in healthy donors. This PCR relied on a set of 60 Vbeta primers and 13 Jbeta primers. The protocol was immunoSEQ multiplex PCR, while the TCRdb copy is restricted to in-frame clones and leaves out a portion. The data contain 99,000 or so clones, around 81% of them singletons. Sequencing was done on a sample of PBMCs. The receptors derive from a female donor in good health and CMV-seropositive.

The rearrangement joins TRBV6-5 to TRBJ2-2; 8 positions agree with TRBD1. Germline CDR1 MNHEY, CDR2 SVGAGI. V gave up 2 bases and J gave up 1 base; unmatched junction bases: 3. The CDR3 has 16 amino acids. CDR3 coding DNA: TGTGCCAGCAGTTACCCAACAGGGGGGAACACCGGGGAGCTGTTTTTT. Translated: CASSYPTGGNTGELFF.

V is TRBV9 and J is TRBJ1-1, with unresolved D. CDR3 size: 15 residues. V was clipped by 1 base and J by 5 bases, with 15 bases between them. In germline, CDR1 is SGDLS, CDR2 YYNGEE. The CDR3 DNA reads as TGTGCCAGCAGCGTAACGTTGGGCTCACAAACTGAAGCTTTCTTT. It is translated as CASSVTLGSQTEAFF.

V gene TRBV6-1 combines with J gene TRBJ2-7, with 8 positions matching TRBD1. Germline CDR1 and CDR2: MNHNS and SASEGT. The CDR3 is made up of 13 amino acids. The V gene end was trimmed by 3 bases and the J gene end by 2 bases; junction bases not matched to a gene: 0. CDR3 in amino acids: CASSDRGPYEQYF. The CDR3 DNA reads TGTGCCAGCAGTGACAGGGGGCCCTACGAGCAGTACTTC.

The rearrangement links TRBV18 to TRBJ2-5; 7 nucleotides match TRBD1. Germline trimming cut 4 bases from V and 3 bases from J; bases unmatched to any gene: 5. Looked up from germline, CDR1 is KGHSH and CDR2 is LQKENI. This CDR3 comprises 14 residues. CDR3 protein: CASSRSGTEETQYF. The CDR3 region has the DNA TGTGCCAGCTCACGGTCCGGGACAGAAGAGACCCAGTACTTC.

CDR3 nucleotide sequence: TGTGCCAGCAGCTTAGAGGACAGGCCCTACTTC. Translated: CASSLEDRPYF. The rearrangement uses TRBV7-9 and TRBJ2-5; 7 bases agree with TRBD1. V shed 1 base and J 14 bases; nucleotides not matched to a gene: 4. CDR1 is SEHNR and CDR2 is FQNEAQ in the germline V gene (reference sequence). CDR3 length: 11 residues.

The V call is TRBV15, the J call TRBJ1-5; 9 bases match TRBD1. The CDR3 has 16 residues. In germline, CDR1 is LNHNV, CDR2 YYDKDF (reference sequence). The V segment lost 4 bases and the J segment 1 base; nucleotides outside the gene matches: 5. The CDR3 spells CATSITGGASNQPQHF. CDR3 DNA sequence: TGTGCCACCAGCATTACAGGGGGCGCGAGCAATCAGCCCCAGCATTTT.

This chain connects TRBV11-2 to TRBJ1-4; TRBD1 agrees at 7 bases. The CDR3 sequence is 15 residues long. Trimming took 6 bases from V and 5 from J; bases not matched to a gene: 9. Germline-derived CDR1 and CDR2 are SGHAT and FQNNGV. CDR3 coding DNA: TGTGCCAGCAGTATACCGGGACAGCAGAATGAAAAACTGTTTTTT. It specifies CASSIPGQQNEKLFF.

The chain uses TRBV5-1 and TRBJ2-7; 8 positions agree with TRBD2. V lost 4 bases to trimming and J lost 0 bases; unmatched junction nucleotides: 6. The germline gives CDR1 SGHRS, CDR2 YFSETQ. This CDR3 region has 15 residues. As DNA, the CDR3 is TGCGCCAGCAGCCACCCAGCGGGGGCCTCCTACGAGCAGTACTTC. It specifies CASSHPAGASYEQYF.

This rearrangement joins TRBV11-2 to TRBJ2-7; D uncertain. The germline V gene encodes CDR1 SGHAT and CDR2 FQNNGV. The CDR3 spans 11 residues. With 2 bases removed from V and 4 bases from J, the gap between germline ends came to 3 bases. In DNA form, the CDR3 reads TGTGCCAGCAGCTTAACTTACGAGCAGTACTTC. Its protein product is CASSLTYEQYF.

V usage is TRBV5-4 and J usage is TRBJ2-2; maybe TRBD2 (5 bases). The V gene lost 1 base and the J gene lost 7 bases, with 20 bases spanning the gap. Germline CDR1 SGHNT, CDR2 YYREEE (reference sequence). The CDR3 totals 17 residues. The CDR3 nucleotides read TGTGCCAGCAGCTTGAGAGGCCCACCAGCGGTGGGCGGGGAGCTGTTTTTT. It is translated as CASSLRGPPAVGGELFF.

The chain employs TRBV11-2 and TRBJ2-5; tentatively, D is TRBD1 (6 bases). The CDR3 contains 13 residues. V was trimmed by 0 bases and J by 5 bases, leaving 7 bases between them. CDR1 is SGHAT, CDR2 FQNNGV, per germline. CDR3 bases: TGTGCCAGCAGCTTAGACAGGGGTGAGACCCAGTACTTC. Its protein product is CASSLDRGETQYF.

The V gene is TRBV7-9, the J gene TRBJ1-6, with 12 bases aligning to TRBD1. CDR1 is SEHNR and CDR2 is FQNEAQ in the germline V gene (reference sequence). The V and J ends lost 2 bases and 9 bases, in that order; junction bases with no gene match: 2. There are 15 residues in the CDR3. The chain's CDR3 is CASSLKGQGASPLHF. The CDR3 region has the DNA TGTGCCAGCAGCTTAAAGGGACAGGGGGCTTCACCCCTCCACTTT. Combining the CDR3 with reference TRBV7-9 and TRBJ1-6 gives the whole variable domain DTGVSQNPRHKITKRGQNVTFRCDPISEHNRLYWYRQTLGQGPEFLTYFQNEAQLEKSRLLSDRFSAERPKGSFSTLEIQRTEQGDSAMYLCASSLKGQGASPLHFGNGTRLTVT.

This sequence joins TRBV30 and TRBJ2-1, with 16 bases aligning to TRBD2. The CDR3 totals 20 residues. CDR1 GTSNPN and CDR2 SVGIG come from the germline V gene (reference sequence). The junction had 9 bases not matched to a gene; V was cut back by 1 base and J by 0 bases. The CDR3 region has the DNA TGTGCCTGGAGTGCCACGGGACTAGCGGGAGGGCCGAGCTCCTACAATGAGCAGTTCTTC. Translation gives CAWSATGLAGGPSSYNEQFF.

Only one count was recorded for this clone. This sequence joins TRBV4-1 and TRBJ2-7; D remains unclear. V lost 2 bases, J lost 5 bases, and 19 bases lay in between. Per the germline V gene, CDR1 is MGHRA and CDR2 is YSYEKL. This CDR3 is built from 16 residues. The CDR3 DNA reads TGCGCCAGCAGCCAATCAGAGGCTCTCGGTGGTGACGAGCAGTACTTC. Its protein is CASSQSEALGGDEQYF.

The V gene is TRBV30, the J gene TRBJ2-2; the D is unclear. The CDR3 totals 12 residues. The germline V gene encodes CDR1 GTSNPN and CDR2 SVGIG (reference sequence). In nucleotides, the CDR3 is TGTGCTGGAGAGAGGAACACCGGGGAGCTGTTTTTT. As protein: CAGERNTGELFF. The complete variable domain, with remaining parts taken from reference TRBV30 and TRBJ2-2, reads SQTIHQWPATLVQPVGSPLSLECTVEGTSNPNLYWYRQAAGRGLQLLFYSVGIGQISSEVPQNLSASRPQDRQFILSSKKLLLSDSGFYLCAGERNTGELFFGEGSRLTVL.

The V gene is TRBV15, the J gene TRBJ1-2; 8 bases are shared with TRBD1. Germline V gene data show CDR1 as LNHNV and CDR2 as YYDKDF (reference sequence). V trimming: 0 bases; J trimming: 7 bases; junction bases outside the gene matches: 7. CDR3 size: 15 residues. Here the CDR3 reads CATSRDGQGSFGYTF. The CDR3 bases are TGTGCCACCAGCAGAGACGGACAGGGATCTTTTGGCTACACCTTC.

The chain couples TRBV19 to TRBJ1-5; 9 bases are shared with TRBD1. J lost 0 bases, V lost 5 bases, and 8 bases had no gene match. This CDR3 comprises 17 residues. Germline V gives CDR1 LNHDA, CDR2 SQIVND (reference sequence). The CDR3 here is CASSRDRGEDSNQPQHF. In DNA form, the CDR3 reads TGTGCCAGTAGTCGCGACAGGGGGGAAGATAGCAATCAGCCCCAGCATTTT.